This passage covers 5 T cell receptor beta chains from one sample sequenced in a study of T cells in tumors after PD-1 blockade. Assay used: immunoSEQ multiplex PCR; TCRdb lists only in-frame clones, some missing. The top ten clones hold under 40% of a sample with 13,000 to 15,000 clones, 65% to 70% of them seen once. Material: tumor tissue, obtained after anti-PD-1 treatment. Receptor source: a human donor with cutaneous squamous cell carcinoma.

The chain uses TRBV7-2 and TRBJ1-5, with a possible D match to TRBD1 (5 bases). V was clipped by 3 bases and J by 6 bases, with 9 bases between them. This CDR3 has 13 amino acids. Germline values: CDR1 SGHTA, CDR2 FQGNSA. The CDR3 region is CASSFNGGQPQHF. The CDR3 DNA sequence: TGTGCCAGCAGCTTTAACGGGGGTCAGCCCCAGCATTTT.

The table lists this clone with a few counts. The rearrangement uses TRBV2 and TRBJ2-2; 9 bases are shared with TRBD1. This CDR3 has 16 amino acids. Germline trimming cut 7 bases from V and 6 bases from J; bases unmatched to any gene: 12. CDR1 and CDR2 from the germline V gene are SNHLY and FYNNEI. CDR3 coding DNA: TGTGCCAGCAAAGCCGGCCGGACAGGGGCTGCCGGGGAGCTGTTTTTT. Amino acid sequence: CASKAGRTGAAGELFF.

The chain carries TRBV7-6 and TRBJ2-5; D is possibly TRBD1 (5 bases). CDR3 length: 19 amino acids. CDR1 and CDR2 (germline): SGHVS, FNYEAQ. Trimming took 5 bases from V and 1 from J, leaving 26 bases between them. CDR3 sequence: CASSPHTDGAGPFQETQYF. In DNA, the CDR3 is TGTGCCAGCAGCCCACATACCGATGGGGCCGGCCCCTTCCAAGAGACCCAGTACTTC.

This chain connects TRBV6-6 to TRBJ2-5; unclear D gene. The CDR3 is made up of 14 amino acids. V was clipped by 0 bases and J by 7 bases, with 12 bases between them. Germline loops: CDR1 MNHNY, CDR2 SVGAGI (reference sequence). The chain's CDR3 is CASSYSLGSGTQYF. CDR3 sequence (DNA): TGTGCCAGCAGTTACTCCTTGGGCAGTGGGACCCAGTACTTC.

Remarks on this clone: Other DNA sequences in the same sample also yield this CDR3. The chain carries TRBV6-5 and TRBJ2-1; D remains ambiguous. With 5 bases removed from V and 0 bases from J, the gap between germline ends came to 8 bases. This CDR3 has 14 amino acids. The germline V gene encodes CDR1 MNHEY and CDR2 SVGAGI. As DNA, the CDR3 is TGTGCCAGCAGTCGACTCCTCTCCTACAATGAGCAGTTCTTC. It is translated as CASSRLLSYNEQFF.